The 27 T cell receptor beta chains below were found in one sample sequenced in a study of cytomegalovirus exposure and HLA in healthy donors. PCR involved 60 Vbeta and 13 Jbeta primers. Generated by immunoSEQ multiplex PCR, the TCRdb table keeps only in-frame clones and is missing some. The sample carries about 130,000 clones, over 70% recorded once. The sample comprised PBMCs. These receptors all stem from a young man in good health and CMV-seronegative.

The rearrangement links TRBV7-9 to TRBJ2-3; TRBD2 matches 7 bases. Germline CDR1 is SEHNR and CDR2 is FQNEAQ (reference sequence). There are 15 residues in the CDR3. V shed 2 bases and J 1 base; nucleotides not matched to a gene: 3. CDR3 protein: CASSLLGGGTDTQYF. The CDR3 nucleotides are TGTGCCAGCAGCTTATTGGGAGGGGGCACAGATACGCAGTATTTT.

V and J are TRBV28 and TRBJ1-5; D ambiguous. The length of the CDR3 is 15 residues. The germline V gene has CDR1 MDHEN and CDR2 SYDVKM. The V end lost 6 bases, the J end lost 2 bases, and 14 bases lay between the germline ends. The CDR3 DNA sequence: TGTGCCAGCAGATATGCCGGGGAAGGCAATCAGCCCCAGCATTTT. Residues: CASRYAGEGNQPQHF.

V is TRBV18 and J is TRBJ2-1, with 9 bases lining up with TRBD2. The CDR3 runs to 14 residues. V lost 3 bases, J lost 13 bases, and 10 bases stayed unmatched. Germline CDR1 reads KGHSH; CDR2 reads LQKENI. CDR3 protein: CASSPGTSRLDQFF. CDR3 nucleotides: TGTGCCAGCTCACCCGGGACTAGCAGATTGGACCAGTTCTTC.

Points on this clone: A junction boundary mismatches the germline segment, possibly from a read error. The rearrangement uses TRBV7-9 and TRBJ1-2; no firm D call. CDR1 and CDR2 (germline): SEHNR, FQNEAQ (reference sequence). The CDR3 runs 12 residues. The CDR3: CSSSFSGYGYTF. For the CDR3, the DNA is TGTTCCAGCAGCTTTTCGGGCTATGGCTACACCTTC.

The chain has TRBV7-8 and TRBJ2-7, with D hard to call. Germline-derived CDR1 and CDR2 are SGHVS and FQNEAQ. This CDR3 comprises 14 residues. The V gene lost 0 bases and the J gene lost 3 bases, with 9 bases spanning the gap. CDR3 amino acids: CASSLALSSYEQYF. The DNA for the CDR3 is TGTGCCAGCAGCTTAGCTCTCTCCAGCTACGAGCAGTACTTC.

The V gene is TRBV5-5, the J gene TRBJ2-6; weak D call: TRBD1 (7 bases). The germline CDR1 and CDR2 sequences are SGHKS and YYEKEE (reference sequence). V lost 4 bases to trimming and J lost 2 bases, with 19 bases between them. This CDR3 contains 18 residues. CDR3 nucleotides: TGTGCCAGCAGCACTGGAGGCAGGGGGGCGGCTGGGGCCAACGTCCTGACTTTC. This encodes CASSTGGRGAAGANVLTF.

The chain joins TRBV28 to TRBJ2-1; 10 nucleotides agree with TRBD2. The V gene end was trimmed by 6 bases and the J gene end by 0 bases; junction bases not matched to a gene: 8. This CDR3 is 17 amino acids long. The germline CDR1 and CDR2 sequences are MDHEN and SYDVKM. Written as DNA, the CDR3 is TGTGCCAGCAGCCCCGGACTAGCGGTAAGCTCCTACAATGAGCAGTTCTTC. Its translation is CASSPGLAVSSYNEQFF.

This chain uses TRBV21-1 with TRBJ2-5; no check of the table's D call, TRBD2, against the DNA was made. TRBV21-1 is an annotated pseudogene. The CDR3 covers 15 residues. DNA of the CDR3: TGTGCCAGCAGCAAACCCGGGACCCGAAACGGGAGCCAGTACTTC. Its translation: CASSKPGTRNGSQYF.

The chain carries TRBV19 and TRBJ2-2; 7 bases map to TRBD2. Germline assignment: CDR1 LNHDA and CDR2 SQIVND (reference sequence). This CDR3 is built from 13 residues. The junction had 10 bases not matched to a gene; V was cut back by 11 bases and J by 7 bases. The CDR3 coding sequence is TGTGCCTCTGAGACCGGGGGGTACGGGGAGCTGTTTTTT. This codes for CASETGGYGELFF.

The V gene is TRBV28, the J gene TRBJ1-2, with a possible D match to TRBD1 (6 bases). The CDR3 has 14 residues. The germline V gene encodes CDR1 MDHEN and CDR2 SYDVKM. V lost 6 bases and J lost 5, with 16 bases in between. CDR3 bases: TGTGCCAGCAGGAGCGGGGGCGCCCTTTATGGCTACACCTTC. This codes for CASRSGGALYGYTF.

This chain uses TRBV5-5 with TRBJ2-2, with 7 bases fitting TRBD2. The ends lost 6 bases at V and 3 bases at J; junction bases unmatched: 5. CDR3 length: 14 residues. Germline CDR1 is SGHKS and CDR2 is YYEKEE (reference sequence). The CDR3 is CASNRLADTGELFF. CDR3 nucleotides: TGTGCCAGCAACAGACTAGCTGACACCGGGGAGCTGTTTTTT.

Here the CDR3 reads CASSNQGAQYNEQFF. CDR3 bases: TGTGCCAGCAGTAATCAGGGGGCTCAGTACAATGAGCAGTTCTTC. The chain employs TRBV6-6 and TRBJ2-1; the match to TRBD1 covers 8 bases. The V and J ends lost 5 bases and 4 bases, in that order; junction bases with no gene match: 7. The germline gives CDR1 MNHNY, CDR2 SVGAGI (reference sequence). The CDR3 is 15 residues long.

The rearrangement joins TRBV30 to TRBJ1-5; the D is unclear. The CDR3 contains 12 residues. Germline V gene sequence: CDR1 GTSNPN, CDR2 SVGIG (reference sequence). The ends were cut back, 2 bases at V and 11 bases at J, with 13 bases in the middle. CDR3 nucleotide sequence: TGTGCCTGGAGTAGAGAGGGTTCGGCCCAGCATTTT. This sequence encodes CAWSREGSAQHF.

The V and J genes are TRBV10-1 and TRBJ2-1, with 9 positions matching TRBD1. This CDR3 spans 14 amino acids. Germline trimming cut 3 bases from V and 13 bases from J; bases unmatched to any gene: 10. Germline values: CDR1 WNHNN, CDR2 SYGVQD (reference sequence). In DNA form, the CDR3 reads TGCGCCAGCAGTGACGCCGGGACAGGGCTACAACAGTTCTTC. It specifies CASSDAGTGLQQFF.

The J gene is TRBJ2-7, the V gene TRBV5-4, with TRBD2 matching 7 bases. Trimming removed 0 bases from V and 3 bases from J; junction bases left unmatched: 6. Germline CDR1 and CDR2: SGHNT and YYREEE (reference sequence). The CDR3 spans 15 residues. The CDR3 coding sequence is TGTGCCAGCAGCTTGGCGCCTAGCGGAAACTACGAGCAGTACTTC. Its translation is CASSLAPSGNYEQYF. The variable domain in full, with the rest retrieved from reference TRBV5-4 and TRBJ2-7, is ETGVTQSPTHLIKTRGQQVTLRCSSQSGHNTVSWYQQALGQGPQFIFQYYREEENGRGNFPPRFSGLQFPNYSSELNVNALELDDSALYLCASSLAPSGNYEQYFGPGTRLTVT.

This clone occurred a few times. V gene TRBV11-2 combines with J gene TRBJ1-5; D is unresolved. The V gene lost 5 bases and the J gene lost 6 bases, with 11 bases spanning the gap. CDR1 and CDR2 (germline): SGHAT, FQNNGV. The CDR3 has 13 amino acids. The CDR3: CASSINSGQPQHF. CDR3 DNA: TGTGCCAGCAGCATAAATTCGGGTCAGCCCCAGCATTTT.

This chain joins TRBV30 and TRBJ1-5; the D gene is possibly TRBD1 (5 bases). The CDR3 covers 16 residues. V was trimmed by 3 bases and J by 2 bases, leaving 17 bases between them. CDR1 is GTSNPN and CDR2 is SVGIG in the germline V gene (reference sequence). The DNA of the CDR3 is TGTGCCTGGAGGAAGGCGGGACGAGGAGGCAATCAGCCCCAGCATTTT. Protein: CAWRKAGRGGNQPQHF. Full variable domain (remainder filled in from reference TRBV30 and TRBJ1-5): SQTIHQWPATLVQPVGSPLSLECTVEGTSNPNLYWYRQAAGRGLQLLFYSVGIGQISSEVPQNLSASRPQDRQFILSSKKLLLSDSGFYLCAWRKAGRGGNQPQHFGDGTRLSIL.

V gene TRBV6-4 combines with J gene TRBJ2-1; tentative D call: TRBD2 (5 bases). This CDR3 comprises 14 residues. Germline loops: CDR1 MRHNA, CDR2 SNTAGT. Between the trimmed V and J ends, which lost 3 bases and 10 bases, there was a span of 16 bases. CDR3 loop: CASSETERTREQFF. The CDR3 bases are TGTGCCAGCAGTGAGACCGAAAGAACTAGGGAGCAGTTCTTC.

The chain carries TRBV7-2 and TRBJ2-6; TRBD1 matches at 7 bases. The V segment lost 5 bases and the J segment 0 bases; nucleotides outside the gene matches: 10. Looked up from germline, CDR1 is SGHTA and CDR2 is FQGNSA. This CDR3 is 18 amino acids long. CDR3 bases: TGTGCCAGCAGCGGGCGACAGGGATCCCACTCTGGGGCCAACGTCCTGACTTTC. It is translated as CASSGRQGSHSGANVLTF.

The chain is built from TRBV30 and TRBJ2-2; D is unresolved. CDR1 and CDR2 from the germline V gene are GTSNPN and SVGIG (reference sequence). The CDR3 sequence is 12 residues long. V gave up 1 base and J gave up 5 bases, with 5 bases separating them. In DNA form, the CDR3 reads TGTGCCTGGAGTGCCTCTACCGGGGAGCTGTTTTTT. Residues: CAWSASTGELFF.

The chain uses TRBV7-2 and TRBJ1-1; D unresolved. The V and J ends lost 3 bases and 4 bases respectively, with 12 bases between them. Per the germline V gene, CDR1 is SGHTA and CDR2 is FQGNSA. This CDR3 comprises 14 residues. DNA for the CDR3: TGTGCCAGCAGCTTTGCGGTTATGAGCACTGAAGCTTTCTTT. It is translated as CASSFAVMSTEAFF.

The rearrangement links TRBV19 to TRBJ1-5; TRBD1 matches 12 bases. Germline-derived CDR1 and CDR2 are LNHDA and SQIVND (reference sequence). CDR3 length: 15 amino acids. With V trimmed by 5 bases and J by 6 bases, 5 bases remained unmatched. The CDR3 protein is CASSPGQGAIQPQHF. CDR3 sequence (DNA): TGTGCCAGTAGTCCGGGACAGGGGGCTATTCAGCCCCAGCATTTT.

The chain couples TRBV7-8 to TRBJ2-2, with 9 bases matching TRBD2. The CDR3 consists of 15 residues. Germline assignment: CDR1 SGHVS and CDR2 FQNEAQ. The V and J ends lost 5 bases and 6 bases, in that order; junction bases with no gene match: 7. CDR3 region: CASSLSGRVSGELFF. CDR3 nucleotides: TGTGCCAGCAGCCTTAGCGGGAGAGTCTCCGGGGAGCTGTTTTTT.

The chain joins TRBV28 to TRBJ1-2; D is unresolved. In germline, CDR1 is MDHEN, CDR2 SYDVKM. Trimming shortened V by 1 base and J by 7 bases, and 7 bases separated the two germline ends. The CDR3 covers 12 residues. The CDR3 DNA reads TGTGCCAGCAGTTTATTTTCGGTTGGCTACACCTTC. It yields the protein CASSLFSVGYTF.

The CDR3 here is CASSTLDRAETQYF. The CDR3 nucleotides are TGTGCCAGCAGTACCCTAGACAGGGCTGAGACCCAGTACTTC. The chain joins TRBV27 to TRBJ2-5; TRBD1 agrees at 7 bases. V gave up 5 bases and J gave up 5 bases; unmatched junction bases: 8. Germline CDR1 MNHEY, CDR2 SMNVEV (reference sequence). The CDR3 spans 14 residues.

This chain uses TRBV30 with TRBJ1-6; TRBD1 agrees at 8 bases. With V trimmed by 2 bases and J by 7 bases, 7 bases remained unmatched. The CDR3 is 15 amino acids. The germline V gene encodes CDR1 GTSNPN and CDR2 SVGIG (reference sequence). The DNA for the CDR3 is TGTGCCTGGAGTTTCCCGACAGGGGTAAATTCACCCCTCCACTTT. It encodes CAWSFPTGVNSPLHF.

CDR3 sequence reads: CATSKAGDRVYGYTF. Written as DNA, the CDR3 is TGTGCCACCAGCAAGGCAGGGGACAGGGTTTATGGCTACACCTTC. The genes are TRBV15 and TRBJ1-2; TRBD1 agrees at 9 bases. CDR1 LNHNV and CDR2 YYDKDF come from the germline V gene (reference sequence). With 4 bases clipped from V and 5 bases from J, the junction kept 8 bases outside the gene matches. CDR3 length equals 15 residues.